This record looks at one T cell receptor beta chain sequence and its context. This entry is derived from a study of blood T cell repertoires in COVID-19. Overall study: Acute and convalescent COVID-19 samples came from the United States, Italy and Spain. Sources were T cells, B-cell-depleted T cells, or PBMCs; the material itself was cDNA or gDNA.

Original data processing: Reference gene primer amplification gave nucleated cell count estimates. Measured with immunoSEQ multiplex PCR; TCRdb has only the in-frame clones, and not every one. V and J calls plus clone size are reproduced from that table; the DNA served to infer D and trimming. The sample has about 150,000 clones, 75% to 85% seen once. The receptor's source is a man between 60 and 75 years old with acute or convalescent COVID-19. The sample was peripheral blood.

CDR3 in amino acids: CAISEDREDSPLHF. CDR3 nucleotides: TGTGCCATCAGTGAGGACAGGGAGGATTCACCCCTCCACTTT. The chain couples TRBV10-3 to TRBJ1-6, with 7 bases lining up with TRBD1. V was clipped by 2 bases and J by 8 bases; unmatched bases: 3. The germline V gene has CDR1 ENHRY and CDR2 SYGVKD. The CDR3 is 14 amino acids.